The clone carrying this T cell receptor beta chain appeared a few times. Antigen specificity is unknown. The sample belongs to a study of identical twins. Study-level points and caveats: Where out-of-frame alpha sequences were twin-shared, they showed excess low generation probability.

Healthy Caucasian donors formed the entire cohort. One entry per CDR3 protein, called by TCRdb with MiXCR from the 5' RACE reads. This sample yields some 730,000 distinct CDR3 sequences, of which 18% are seen a single time; approximately 14% belongs to the top ten. The CDR3 is 16 amino acids. Germline V gene lookup returns CDR1 SGHAT and CDR2 FQNNGV. V was clipped by 5 bases and J by 0 bases, with 17 bases between them. The same data also contributed to another study, on T cells expressing NK-cell markers. Per that paper: Obtained from sorted CD3+CD56+NKG2C+, CD3+CD56+NKG2C- and CD3+CD56-NKG2C+ T cells were the TCR beta repertoires. In roughly 6 donors, dominant CD3+CD56+NKG2C+ clones formed roughly 1.0-8% of CD8+ cells.

V usage is TRBV11-2 and J usage is TRBJ2-7; no definite D call. The sequenced sample was PBMCs. The receptor was derived from a woman under 30 in good health. This CDR3 is CASSLEPSSSSYEQYF. The CDR3 bases are TGTGCCAGCAGCCTCGAGCCTTCGAGTAGCTCCTACGAGCAGTACTTC.